The clone carrying this T cell receptor beta chain was counted ten times or more. To make TCR beta libraries, researchers used iRepertoire HTBI primers and Arm-PCR of CDR3 regions. One entry per CDR3 protein results from TCRdb running MiXCR on the multiplex PCR reads. The sample lists around 250,000 distinct CDR3 sequences, 20% occurring once. These data come from a study of regulatory T cells in long-lasting Graves disease. Time point meaning: newly diagnosed GD, antithyroid drugs for less than 3 months. Isolated PBMC RNA provided the starting material for the TCR library. The CDR3 runs 12 residues. CDR1 DFQATT and CDR2 SNEGSKA come from the germline V gene (reference sequence). The ends were cut back, 3 bases at V and 4 bases at J, with 9 bases in the middle.

The chain uses TRBV20-1 and TRBJ2-5; D gene ambiguous. This TCR came from a female donor with Graves disease. Sequencing used peripheral blood mononuclear cells (PBMCs), obtained at new diagnosis, from a patient treated with antithyroid drugs. The CDR3 nucleotides are TGCAGTGCTAGTCTTAGAGGAGAGACCCAGTACTTC. It specifies CSASLRGETQYF.